The clone carrying this TCR beta chain was observed a few times. The antigen remains unidentified. The data were obtained in a study of Graves' ophthalmopathy and Graves' hyperthyroidism. Study at large: Hyperthyroidism counted as stable given no ophthalmopathy within 18 months of follow-up. Notes on the study in general: The model's ophthalmopathy progression predictions had around 67% sensitivity and over 72% specificity. The majority of expanded thyroid clonotypes above 0.001 frequency also occurred in blood.

Amplification targeted the TCR beta CDR3 regions, with RNA transcripts as the source material. Investigators did first-round RT-PCR with HTBI primers, then second-round multiplex PCR. TCRdb itself ran the multiplex PCR reads through MiXCR, one entry per CDR3 protein. Counted here are around 1.1 million distinct CDR3 sequences, 35% to 40% occurring once; the ten biggest clones make up 11%. This CDR3 is built from 17 residues. After removal of 0 bases from V and 3 bases from J, the junction contained 4 bases not matched to a gene. Germline CDR1 reads LNHNV; CDR2 reads YYDKDF (reference sequence). Recruitment covered hyperthyroidism patients aged 18 to 65 whose new diagnosis was of under 2 months' duration.

This rearrangement joins TRBV15 to TRBJ2-4, with TRBD1 matching 11 bases. The source is an adult man with Graves' hyperthyroidism. Sequencing was done on a sample of peripheral blood or thyroid tissue (not recorded which). CDR3 loop: CATSRDSGTGGKNIQYF. The CDR3 DNA follows: TGTGCCACCAGCAGAGACTCCGGGACAGGGGGCAAAAACATTCAGTACTTC.